This TCR beta chain emerged from a study of response to subunit inactivated influenza vaccine. The CDR3 sequence is 14 residues long. Per the germline V gene, CDR1 is LNHNV and CDR2 is YYDKDF (reference sequence). Deletions cut 0 bases from V and 5 bases from J, with 10 bases between. TCRdb analysed the RT-PCR reads with MiXCR anew, one entry per CDR3 protein. The sample has about 520,000 distinct CDR3 sequences; 25% are singletons. Comments on this clonotype: Its antigen remains unidentified.

General observations from the study: The authors put forward the suggestion that each seasonal influenza vaccination may bring in only a limited number of new T cells.

This TCR came from a man between 45 and 60 years old who received an inactivated influenza vaccine. The genes are TRBV15 and TRBJ2-5; no reliable D call. The sample in question was CD4+ T cells sorted from PBMCs, obtained about 5 days after vaccination. The CDR3 DNA reads as TGTGCCACCAGCAGAGAGGCGCGGACGGAGACCCAGTACTTC. Its protein product is CATSREARTETQYF.